This T cell receptor (beta chain) was recovered during a study of blood T cell repertoires in COVID-19. Study summary: Sites across the United States, Italy and Spain contributed samples from acute and convalescent COVID-19. T cells, B-cell-depleted T cells, or PBMCs supplied cDNA or gDNA.

Original handling: Reference gene primer amplification gave estimated nucleated cell counts. Sequenced by immunoSEQ multiplex PCR; TCRdb stores in-frame clones only, minus some. The V and J calls and the clone size are those of that table, but D and trimming were determined from the DNA. The data show 70,000 or so clones, around 77% seen once. CDR3 length equals 14 residues. V dropped 4 bases and J dropped 10; count of bases not matched to a gene: 8. CDR1 and CDR2 from the germline V gene are SGHRS and YFSETQ. The sequencing input was peripheral blood. This receptor was taken from a man in his sixties with acute or convalescent COVID-19. The chain has TRBV5-1 and TRBJ1-6; the match to TRBD1 covers 7 bases. CDR3 residues: CASSPRQGRSPLHF. The CDR3 DNA is TGCGCCAGCAGCCCGAGACAGGGACGCTCACCCCTCCACTTT.